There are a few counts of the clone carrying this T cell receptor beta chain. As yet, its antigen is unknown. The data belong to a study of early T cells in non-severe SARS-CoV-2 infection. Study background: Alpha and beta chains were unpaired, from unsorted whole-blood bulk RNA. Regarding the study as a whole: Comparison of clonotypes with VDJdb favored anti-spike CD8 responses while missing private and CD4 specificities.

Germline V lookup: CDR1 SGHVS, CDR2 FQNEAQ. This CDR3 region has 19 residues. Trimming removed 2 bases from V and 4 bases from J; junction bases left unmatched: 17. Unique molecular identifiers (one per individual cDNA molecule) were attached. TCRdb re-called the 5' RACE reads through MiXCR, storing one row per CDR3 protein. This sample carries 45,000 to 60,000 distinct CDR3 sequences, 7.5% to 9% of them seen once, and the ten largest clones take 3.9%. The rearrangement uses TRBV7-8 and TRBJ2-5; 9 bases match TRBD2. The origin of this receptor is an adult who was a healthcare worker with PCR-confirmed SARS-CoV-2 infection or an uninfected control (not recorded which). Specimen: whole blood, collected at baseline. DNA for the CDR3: TGTGCCAGCAGCTTACGGGTCCAGCGGGGGGCGCGGGTCGGAGAGACCCAGTACTTC. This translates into CASSLRVQRGARVGETQYF.